Given below is one T cell receptor beta chain in context. The target antigen is unknown. This entry belongs to a study of monozygotic twins with inflammatory bowel disease. Study outcomes and limitations: Fewer clonotypes were shared with others by IBD patients than by healthy twins, especially with disease activity. There was no way to distinguish the different T cell subtypes.

The germline gives CDR1 SNHLY, CDR2 FYNNEI. The CDR3 consists of 13 residues. Eight reactions per sample, run separately, yielded cDNA. TCRdb re-called the 5' RACE reads; one entry per CDR3 protein, DNA not given. This sample carries tens of thousands of distinct CDR3 sequences, with approximately 7.4% going to the ten biggest clones. V usage is TRBV2 and J usage is TRBJ2-6; the D call of TRBD2 rests on TCRdb alone, since no DNA is present to check it. The sequence was collected from a human donor with ulcerative colitis or Crohn's disease, or a healthy co-twin of an affected twin (not recorded which). The sequenced material came from blood. This CDR3 is CASSEGRLSVLTF.